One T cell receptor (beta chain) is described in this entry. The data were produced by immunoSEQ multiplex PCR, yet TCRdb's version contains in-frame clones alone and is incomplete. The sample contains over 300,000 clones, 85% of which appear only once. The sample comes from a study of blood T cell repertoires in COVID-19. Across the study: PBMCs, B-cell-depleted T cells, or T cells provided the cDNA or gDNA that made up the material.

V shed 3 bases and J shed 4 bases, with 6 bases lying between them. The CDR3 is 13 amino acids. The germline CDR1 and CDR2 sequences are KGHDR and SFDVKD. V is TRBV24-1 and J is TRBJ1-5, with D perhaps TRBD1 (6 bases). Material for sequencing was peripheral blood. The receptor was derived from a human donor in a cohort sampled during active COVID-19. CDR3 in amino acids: CATSDTGNQPQHF. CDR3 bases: TGTGCCACCAGTGATACAGGGAATCAGCCCCAGCATTTT.